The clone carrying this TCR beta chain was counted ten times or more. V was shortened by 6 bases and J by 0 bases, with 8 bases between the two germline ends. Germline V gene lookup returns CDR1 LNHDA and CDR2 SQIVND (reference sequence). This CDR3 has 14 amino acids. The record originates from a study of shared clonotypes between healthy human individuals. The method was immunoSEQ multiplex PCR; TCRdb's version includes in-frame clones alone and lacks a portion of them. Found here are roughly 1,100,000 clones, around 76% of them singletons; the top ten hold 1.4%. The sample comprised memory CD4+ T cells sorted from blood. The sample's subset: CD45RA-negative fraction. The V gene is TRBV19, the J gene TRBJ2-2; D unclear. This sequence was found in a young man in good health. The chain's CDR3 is CASRQNTNTGELFF. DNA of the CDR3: TGTGCCAGTAGGCAGAATACGAACACCGGGGAGCTGTTTTTT.